Listed below are T cell receptor beta chains from one sample, sequenced in a study of cytomegalovirus exposure and HLA in healthy donors. Assay used: immunoSEQ multiplex PCR; TCRdb lists only in-frame clones, some missing. The sample contains about 100,000 clones, about 74% of which appear only once. Sequenced: PBMCs. The origin of the receptors is a male donor in good health and CMV-seropositive. The conserved cysteine and the conserved F or W are not part of the CDR3 here. Fields, in order: V gene, CDR3 protein.

V gene: TRBV7-2
CDR3 protein: ASSLAMGTSGGEQY

V gene: TRBV19
CDR3 protein: ASSIGEGQGDNQPQH

V gene: TRBV28
CDR3 protein: ATLRGGYGYT

V gene: TRBV7-3
CDR3 protein: ASSLTWAEPDTQY

V gene: TRBV28
CDR3 protein: ASSIAGTRTDTQY

V gene: TRBV4-3
CDR3 protein: ASSQELARGKETQY

V gene: TRBV5-1
CDR3 protein: AGRQTGEVAF

V gene: TRBV6-5
CDR3 protein: ASSPAPGIGGEQY

V gene: TRBV19
CDR3 protein: ASSMAGPATGELF

V gene: TRBV7-8
CDR3 protein: ASRPLAGGLHEQY

V gene: TRBV6-1
CDR3 protein: ASSETPLGGGETQY

V gene: TRBV28
CDR3 protein: ASSLSTGSSNQPQH

V gene: TRBV29-1
CDR3 protein: SVAGLAGGSGEQY

V gene: TRBV4-3
CDR3 protein: ASSQVSSGTYEQY

V gene: TRBV10-3
CDR3 protein: AISQDSMREQY

V gene: TRBV9
CDR3 protein: ASSVARTPRIGDEQF

V gene: TRBV7-9
CDR3 protein: ASSFMTGLRTGNTIY

V gene: TRBV6-6
CDR3 protein: AAAGATRDKQY

V gene: TRBV4-2
CDR3 protein: ASSQGPGLGYEQY

V gene: TRBV7-9
CDR3 protein: ASSPGTVPYEQY

V gene: TRBV4-3
CDR3 protein: ASSHLAGAPYEQY

V gene: TRBV7-2
CDR3 protein: ASSLELRETQY

V gene: TRBV29-1
CDR3 protein: SDQTGGSETQY

V gene: TRBV4-3
CDR3 protein: ASSWSHLNSGANVLT

V gene: TRBV2
CDR3 protein: ASRGSGRADYGYT

V gene: TRBV30
CDR3 protein: AAGQNNEQF

V gene: TRBV5-4
CDR3 protein: ASRPWTGNEKLF

V gene: TRBV6-1
CDR3 protein: ASSERASGGVGAKNIQY

V gene: TRBV19
CDR3 protein: ASSNRVENTEAF

V gene: TRBV2
CDR3 protein: ASSENPAGYGYNEQF